The 16 T cell receptor beta chains reported below all come from one sample, sequenced in a study of blood T cell repertoires in COVID-19. The table came from immunoSEQ multiplex PCR; TCRdb's copy has only in-frame clones and leaves some out. This sample carries tens of thousands of clones, approximately 70% of them seen once, and the ten largest clones take under 75%. The specimen sequenced was peripheral blood. The receptors come from a man at least 80 years old with acute or convalescent COVID-19.

In this sample, this clone turned up a few times. The V call is TRBV18, the J call TRBJ1-5; a possible D gene is TRBD1 (6 bases). The V end was cut by 5 bases, the J end by 11 bases, with 13 bases between. CDR1 KGHSH and CDR2 LQKENI come from the germline V gene. The CDR3 has 12 residues. CDR3 bases: TGTGCCAGCTCAACACAGGGAGGGGCCCAGCATTTT. It codes for CASSTQGGAQHF.

Note on this clone: The same CDR3 is also encoded by other DNA sequences in this sample. V gene TRBV28 combines with J gene TRBJ2-7; TRBD2 agrees at 10 bases. V shed 5 bases, J shed 3 bases, and the junction held 7 bases outside the gene matches. Looked up from germline, CDR1 is MDHEN and CDR2 is SYDVKM. This CDR3 has 15 amino acids. The CDR3 DNA follows: TGTGCCAGCAGTCAGAGACTAGCGGGCCTCTACGAGCAGTACTTC. This encodes CASSQRLAGLYEQYF.

The V call is TRBV11-2, the J call TRBJ2-7; no firm D call. CDR1 is SGHAT and CDR2 is FQNNGV in the germline V gene. CDR3 length: 12 residues. Trimming removed 1 base from V and 8 bases from J, with 9 bases in between. The CDR3 loop is CASSLAPSQQYF. The CDR3 region has the DNA TGTGCCAGCAGCTTAGCCCCCTCCCAGCAGTACTTC.

This clone has ten or more counts. The chain couples TRBV30 to TRBJ1-1; 9 nucleotides match TRBD1. The ends lost 4 bases at V and 5 bases at J; junction bases unmatched: 11. This CDR3 region has 15 residues. Germline values: CDR1 GTSNPN, CDR2 SVGIG (reference sequence). The CDR3 loop reads CAWIDRGMTRTEAFF. The CDR3 DNA follows: TGTGCCTGGATCGACAGGGGGATGACGAGAACTGAAGCTTTCTTT.

The chain recombines TRBV7-8 with TRBJ2-1, with 7 positions matching TRBD2. Germline V lookup: CDR1 SGHVS, CDR2 FQNEAQ. The CDR3 runs 14 residues. The junction had 5 bases not matched to a gene; V was cut back by 5 bases and J by 4 bases. The CDR3 loop reads CASSNRDYYNEQFF. In DNA, the CDR3 is TGTGCCAGCAGCAATCGGGACTATTACAATGAGCAGTTCTTC. The full variable domain, in which reference TRBV7-8 and TRBJ2-1 provide the parts outside the CDR3, is GAGVSQSPRYKVAKRGQDVALRCDPISGHVSLFWYQQALGQGPEFLTYFQNEAQLDKSGLPSDRFFAERPEGSVSTLKIQRTQQEDSAVYLCASSNRDYYNEQFFGPGTRLTVL.

This sequence joins TRBV5-3 and TRBJ2-7, with 10 bases aligning to TRBD2. TRBV5-3 qualifies as an ORF whose function is uncertain. The J segment lost 1 base and the V segment lost 4 bases, leaving 17 bases of the junction unmatched. There are 19 residues in the CDR3. CDR3 coding DNA: TGTGCCAGAAGCCCTCGCGCTAGCGGGAGAAACTATAGATCCTACGAGCAGTACTTC. Protein sequence: CARSPRASGRNYRSYEQYF.

This chain uses TRBV19 with TRBJ1-5; D not certain. V gave up 5 bases and J gave up 3 bases, with 11 bases separating them. Germline lookup yields CDR1 LNHDA and CDR2 SQIVND (reference sequence). The CDR3 consists of 14 residues. Here the CDR3 DNA reads TGTGCCAGTAGTCTCCGGGTCAACAATCAGCCCCAGCATTTT. Its protein product is CASSLRVNNQPQHF. The variable domain in full, completed from reference TRBV19 and TRBJ1-5, reads DGGITQSPKYLFRKEGQNVTLSCEQNLNHDAMYWYRQDPGQGLRLIYYSQIVNDFQKGDIAEGYSVSREKKESFPLTVTSAQKNPTAFYLCASSLRVNNQPQHFGDGTRLSIL.

This chain links TRBV28 with TRBJ1-6; 7 positions agree with TRBD1. Trimming took 0 bases from V and 7 from J; bases not matched to a gene: 0. Germline V gives CDR1 MDHEN, CDR2 SYDVKM. The length of the CDR3 is 14 residues. CDR3 sequence: CASSLWTGNSPLHF. CDR3 coding DNA: TGTGCCAGCAGTTTATGGACAGGGAATTCACCCCTCCACTTT.

The gene calls are TRBV19 and TRBJ2-7; TRBD1 agrees at 7 bases. The V gene end was trimmed by 6 bases and the J gene end by 3 bases; junction bases not matched to a gene: 8. CDR1 and CDR2 (germline): LNHDA, SQIVND (reference sequence). There are 14 residues in the CDR3. DNA of the CDR3: TGTGCCAGTAGGAGGACAGGTAACAGCTACGAGCAGTACTTC. Its protein is CASRRTGNSYEQYF.

The rearrangement uses TRBV6-6 and TRBJ2-6; possibly TRBD2 for D (5 bases). Trimming took off 4 bases at V and 3 bases at J, with 13 bases between the two ends. The length of the CDR3 is 16 residues. Germline V gene sequence: CDR1 MNHNY, CDR2 SVGAGI (reference sequence). In DNA, the CDR3 is TGTGCCAGCAGTTTTCCTGGGAGAGGTGGGGCCAACGTCCTGACTTTC. This gives the protein CASSFPGRGGANVLTF.

The CDR3 loop is CASSRDRGNYGYTF. The CDR3 coding sequence is TGCGCCAGCAGCAGGGACAGGGGCAACTATGGCTACACCTTC. The chain is built from TRBV4-1 and TRBJ1-2; TRBD1 matches 10 bases. Trimming removed 5 bases from V and 2 bases from J; junction bases left unmatched: 2. The CDR3 is 14 amino acids. The germline V gene has CDR1 MGHRA and CDR2 YSYEKL.

The chain recombines TRBV20-1 with TRBJ1-5, with D uncertain. Germline CDR1 reads DFQATT; CDR2 reads SNEGSKA (reference sequence). The CDR3 sequence is 15 residues long. V lost 3 bases and J 2 bases, leaving 14 bases between the germline ends. CDR3 in DNA: TGCAGTGCTAGTCCTTCGGGGAGGGGCAATCAGCCCCAGCATTTT. This sequence encodes CSASPSGRGNQPQHF.

This chain connects TRBV6-1 to TRBJ1-6; possibly TRBD1 for D (5 bases). The CDR3 is 14 amino acids. Germline V lookup: CDR1 MNHNS, CDR2 SASEGT. The V end was cut by 1 base, the J end by 6 bases, with 7 bases between. Here the CDR3 reads CASSEVGANSPLHF. CDR3 sequence (DNA): TGTGCCAGCAGTGAAGTAGGGGCTAATTCACCCCTCCACTTT.

The rearrangement links TRBV29-1 to TRBJ2-3; D is possibly TRBD1 (6 bases). CDR3 length equals 12 residues. V gave up 5 bases and J gave up 5 bases, with 11 bases separating them. CDR1 SQVTM and CDR2 ANQGSEA come from the germline V gene. The CDR3 spells CSVSQGGDTQYF. In nucleotides, the CDR3 is TGCAGCGTTAGCCAAGGGGGAGATACGCAGTATTTT.

The chain employs TRBV2 and TRBJ1-3; TRBD1 might be the D (5 bases). The V and J ends lost 3 bases and 4 bases respectively, with 10 bases between them. The CDR3 consists of 14 residues. The germline gives CDR1 SNHLY, CDR2 FYNNEI. CDR3 bases: TGTGCCAGCAGTGATCCCGGGGGAGGAAACACCATATATTTT. This codes for CASSDPGGGNTIYF.

CDR3 sequence (DNA): TGTGCCAGCCGAACCGGGGGAAATAATGAAAAACTGTTTTTT. This encodes CASRTGGNNEKLFF. The genes are TRBV28 and TRBJ1-4; TRBD1 might be the D (5 bases). This CDR3 has 14 residues. The germline V gene encodes CDR1 MDHEN and CDR2 SYDVKM. The ends were cut back, 8 bases at V and 4 bases at J, with 14 bases in the middle.